This T cell receptor (beta chain) came from a study of Graves' ophthalmopathy and Graves' hyperthyroidism. This CDR3 is built from 15 residues. Trimming pared 5 bases from V and 4 bases from J, leaving 15 bases between. Germline-derived CDR1 and CDR2 are SNHLY and FYNNEI. Amplified TCR beta CDR3 regions were obtained using RNA transcripts as template. The workflow started with a first-round RT-PCR run with HTBI primers and then moved on to a second-round multiplex PCR. TCRdb fed the multiplex PCR reads into MiXCR, producing one record per CDR3 protein. The table records 600,000 to 950,000 distinct CDR3 sequences, approximately 40% of them present only once.

The source material was peripheral blood. The V gene is TRBV2, the J gene TRBJ1-5; TRBD1 is a possible D gene (5 bases). This clonotype was sampled from an adult man with Graves' ophthalmopathy. In DNA, the CDR3 is TGTGCCAGCAGTTTTATGAGGGGAGAGAATCAGCCCCAGCATTTT. It is translated as CASSFMRGENQPQHF.